One sample yielded the 10 T cell receptor beta chains listed below, sequenced in a study of blood T cell repertoires in COVID-19. Here immunoSEQ multiplex PCR was the method, and the copy in TCRdb shows in-frame clones only, minus some. The data show around 200,000 clones, with about 80% seen just once and about 4.5% held by the top ten. The sequenced sample was peripheral blood. Every receptor here comes from a man aged 45-60 years with active or convalescent COVID-19.

The rearrangement links TRBV7-2 to TRBJ2-1; D is uncertain. The V and J ends lost 3 bases and 5 bases respectively, with 11 bases between them. The CDR3 sequence is 14 residues long. Germline CDR1 is SGHTA and CDR2 is FQGNSA. The CDR3 sequence is CASSFALDNNEQFF. The CDR3 DNA reads TGTGCCAGCAGCTTCGCGTTAGATAACAATGAGCAGTTCTTC.

This rearrangement joins TRBV19 to TRBJ1-2; D ambiguous. Germline loops: CDR1 LNHDA, CDR2 SQIVND (reference sequence). Trimming cost V 4 bases and J 1 base, with 10 bases left between them. The CDR3 runs 14 residues. This chain's CDR3 is CASSSRRDNYGYTF. The CDR3 DNA sequence: TGTGCCAGTAGTAGTAGGAGGGATAACTATGGCTACACCTTC.

CDR3 nucleotide sequence: TGTGCCAGCAGCTTATCGGCGCGGGGATCGTACGAGCAGTACTTC. Translating it yields CASSLSARGSYEQYF. V gene TRBV11-2 combines with J gene TRBJ2-7, with D maybe TRBD2 (6 bases). V lost 2 bases and J 4 bases, leaving 15 bases between the germline ends. The CDR3 loop spans 15 amino acids. Germline loops: CDR1 SGHAT, CDR2 FQNNGV.

V usage is TRBV7-6 and J usage is TRBJ2-5; unclear D gene. Germline V lookup: CDR1 SGHVS, CDR2 FNYEAQ. Between the trimmed V and J ends, which lost 4 bases and 3 bases, there was a span of 9 bases. CDR3 size: 13 residues. CDR3 bases: TGTGCCAGCAGCTCTACCAATAAAGAGACCCAGTACTTC. Translated, it gives CASSSTNKETQYF. The whole variable domain, filled in from reference TRBV7-6 and TRBJ2-5, reads GAGVSQSPRYKVTKRGQDVALRCDPISGHVSLYWYRQALGQGPEFLTYFNYEAQQDKSGLPNDRFSAERPEGSISTLTIQRTEQRDSAMYRCASSSTNKETQYFGPGTRLLVL.

The chain combines TRBV6-6 with TRBJ1-4, with TRBD1 identical over 9 bases. V shed 6 bases and J 4 bases; nucleotides not matched to a gene: 9. CDR3 length equals 16 residues. Per germline, CDR1 MNHNY and CDR2 SVGAGI (reference sequence). The CDR3 is CASSKRSGQGNEKLFF. The CDR3 DNA reads as TGTGCCAGCAGCAAACGATCGGGACAGGGTAATGAAAAACTGTTTTTT.

This chain connects TRBV4-2 to TRBJ2-7; possibly TRBD1 for D (6 bases). CDR1 and CDR2 (germline): LGHNA, YNFKEQ. The CDR3 has 16 residues. V lost 4 bases and J 6 bases, leaving 22 bases between the germline ends. As DNA, the CDR3 is TGTGCCAGCAGCCGAAACCTACAGGGTCTTAGTGGCGAGCAGTACTTC. Its protein product is CASSRNLQGLSGEQYF.

This chain joins TRBV27 and TRBJ2-7, with TRBD1 matching over 7 bases. The V gene end was trimmed by 8 bases and the J gene end by 0 bases; junction bases not matched to a gene: 13. CDR1 is MNHEY, CDR2 SMNVEV, per germline (reference sequence). The length of the CDR3 is 16 residues. CDR3 DNA: TGTGCCAGCTATCCAACCGGGACAGAGAGCTCCTACGAGCAGTACTTC. The encoded protein is CASYPTGTESSYEQYF.

The chain couples TRBV19 to TRBJ2-7; D may be TRBD2 (6 bases). V lost 6 bases and J lost 7, with 16 bases in between. Germline V gives CDR1 LNHDA, CDR2 SQIVND (reference sequence). The CDR3 extends over 13 amino acids. CDR3 nucleotide sequence: TGTGCCAGTAGCCCCCGGGGAGGTACTGAGCAGTACTTC. Protein: CASSPRGGTEQYF.

This clone was detected only a few times. J is TRBJ2-1 and V is TRBV27; no clear D gene. Deletions cut 2 bases from V and 4 bases from J, with 6 bases between. The CDR3 is 13 residues long. The germline V gene encodes CDR1 MNHEY and CDR2 SMNVEV (reference sequence). The CDR3 reads CASSLTRYNEQFF. CDR3 nucleotides: TGTGCCAGCAGTTTAACCCGGTACAATGAGCAGTTCTTC.

This clone was counted a single time. The chain has TRBV6-4 and TRBJ2-7; TRBD1 matches 8 bases. Germline V lookup: CDR1 MRHNA, CDR2 SNTAGT. The CDR3 sequence is 15 residues long. V lost 6 bases, J lost 6 bases, and 13 bases stayed unmatched. CDR3 in amino acids: CASSSARTGFFEQYF. CDR3 DNA sequence: TGTGCCAGCAGCTCTGCCCGGACAGGGTTCTTCGAGCAGTACTTC.